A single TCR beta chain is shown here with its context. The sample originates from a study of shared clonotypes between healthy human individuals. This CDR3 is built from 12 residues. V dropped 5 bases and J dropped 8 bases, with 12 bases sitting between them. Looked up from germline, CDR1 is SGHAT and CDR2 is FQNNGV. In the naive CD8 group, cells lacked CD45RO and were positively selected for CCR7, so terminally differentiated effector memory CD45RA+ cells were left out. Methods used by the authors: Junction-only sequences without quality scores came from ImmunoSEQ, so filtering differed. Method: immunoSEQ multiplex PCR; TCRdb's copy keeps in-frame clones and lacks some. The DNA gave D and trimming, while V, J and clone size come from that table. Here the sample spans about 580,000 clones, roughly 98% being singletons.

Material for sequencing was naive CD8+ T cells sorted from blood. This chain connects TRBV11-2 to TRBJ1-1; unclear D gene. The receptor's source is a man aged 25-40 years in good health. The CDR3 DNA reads TGTGCCAGCAGCCATATGGGTCCCGAAGCTTTCTTT. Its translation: CASSHMGPEAFF. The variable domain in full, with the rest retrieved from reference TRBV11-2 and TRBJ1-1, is EAGVAQSPRYKIIEKRQSVAFWCNPISGHATLYWYQQILGQGPKLLIQFQNNGVVDDSQLPKDRFSAERLKGVDSTLKIQPAKLEDSAVYLCASSHMGPEAFFGQGTRLTVV.